This T cell receptor (beta chain) was identified in a study of blood T cell repertoires in COVID-19 (dated by TCRdb to about 2020). In the study overall: Samples covering the acute and convalescent phases of COVID-19 were provided by collaborators in the United States, Italy and Spain. Where available, HLA class I and class II types were taken from metadata supplied by the sample provider and were not determined by assay-based typing. The samples were drawn from two sources: the first 160 participants of the ongoing ImmuneRACE study, and over 950 subjects contributed by 6 global collaborators. A freely available public database, intended as a resource for researchers studying the immune response to SARS-CoV-2, is where the repertoires were released. The material from the prospective study consisted of cDNA or gDNA derived from T cells, B-cell-depleted T cells, or PBMCs. Deeply sampled blood TCRbeta repertoires from subjects exposed to, actively infected with, or recovered from COVID-19 were included in the dataset. A de-identified subject ID, COVID-19 status, age in years and sex were almost always included in the sample metadata.

The immunoSEQ Assay, a bias-controlled multiplex PCR, was used to amplify TCRbeta CDR3 regions from genomic DNA. In the paper's pipeline: Within the assay, amplification of reference gene primers was used to estimate how many nucleated cells each sample contained. To quantify the absolute abundance of each unique TCRbeta CDR3 rearrangement, sequence reads were collapsed and filtered. For each sample, productive Simpson clonality was calculated as the square root of Simpson's diversity index over productive rearrangements. Entries here come from immuneACCESS through TCRdb and include only in-frame sequences with V and J called. Some clones fail to appear in such tables; in the studies checked, an unresolved V gene covers under half of the shortfall, and the cause of the remainder is unknown. From that table come the V and J calls and clone size; the DNA was used to work out D and trimming. The sample has roughly 110,000 clones on record, roughly four fifths of them singletons. 7.9% of the sample goes to the ten largest clones.

What the authors observed across the whole study: How much clinical and demographic metadata was included differed by source and by participant, and the metadata was provided uncurated.

Including cysteine and phenylalanine, the CDR3 has 16 amino acids. Of the read, only the CDR3 DNA is kept; its 48 bases are in frame from base 1. At the junction V is shortened by 0 bases and J by 3 bases; bases outside the gene matches: 4. CDR1 SGHRS and CDR2 YFSETQ were looked up in the germline V gene. About this clone: Its recognized antigen is unknown. No much larger clone exists at a distance of one base, and base qualities are not known.

The collaborating institutions used their own protocols to collect whole blood in K2EDTA tubes. For TCRbeta analysis, collaborators shipped samples in one of three forms: frozen whole blood, isolated PBMCs, or DNA extracted from either of those sample types. Recombination connected TRBV5-1 to TRBJ2-7; 12 middle bases align to TRBD2. The clonotype comes from a man between 65 and 85 years old with acute or convalescent COVID-19. The sequenced sample was peripheral blood. The DNA sequence is as follows: TGCGCCAGCAGCTTGGAACTAGCGGGAGGTTTCTACGAGCAGTACTTC. This yields the protein CASSLELAGGFYEQYF.